This T cell receptor beta chain was found in a study of cytomegalovirus exposure and HLA in healthy donors. Study results and caveats: TCR beta chain V- and J-gene trimming was linked, in a later analysis, to a missense variant in DCLRE1C. In a later analysis, 15,000 to 20,000 TCR beta sequences were associated with HLA alleles at 0.05 false discovery rate.

This clone appeared once. Its antigen is unknown. The V gene's germline CDR1 is SGHDT and CDR2 YYEEEE. The CDR3 covers 19 residues. V lost 4 bases, J lost 1 base, and 12 bases stayed unmatched. The PCR used 60 Vbeta and 13 Jbeta primers. The protocol was immunoSEQ multiplex PCR, while the TCRdb copy is restricted to in-frame clones and leaves out a portion. The table lists approximately 150,000 clones, around 82% of them singletons. The source material was PBMCs. The rearrangement links TRBV5-6 to TRBJ2-3; TRBD2 aligns across 13 bases. This receptor was obtained from a female donor in good health and CMV-seronegative. The CDR3 loop is CASSALPITSGGGTDTQYF. For the CDR3, the DNA is TGTGCCAGCAGCGCACTCCCGATAACTAGCGGGGGGGGCACAGATACGCAGTATTTT.